The 23 T cell receptor beta chains presented below share a single source sample, sequenced in a study of spatial heterogeneity in lung cancer. TCRdb re-derived calls from the 5' RACE reads in MiXCR, one entry per CDR3 protein. The sample includes roughly 99,000 distinct CDR3 sequences, 15% to 20% of them seen just once. Documented time point: blood at routine non-recurrence follow-up after resection. The sequenced sample was PBMCs, obtained at follow-up. These receptor sequences come from a male donor with early-stage non-small cell lung cancer.

The chain carries TRBV20-1 and TRBJ2-7; tentative D call: TRBD2 (6 bases). V was shortened by 3 bases and J by 4 bases, with 13 bases between the two germline ends. The CDR3 runs to 13 residues. CDR1 is DFQATT, CDR2 SNEGSKA, per germline (reference sequence). CDR3 bases: TGCAGTGCTAGTCACTCGCGGGGATACGAGCAGTACTTC. Translated: CSASHSRGYEQYF.

This clonotype was counted at least ten times. The chain recombines TRBV5-1 with TRBJ1-1; TRBD1 agrees at 8 bases. Germline CDR1 and CDR2: SGHRS and YFSETQ. The CDR3 has 15 residues. V lost 0 bases to trimming and J lost 1 base; unmatched junction nucleotides: 2. The CDR3 nucleotides read TGCGCCAGCAGCTTGGACAGGGGGGCGAACACTGAAGCTTTCTTT. Protein product: CASSLDRGANTEAFF.

This clonotype appeared a few times. V usage is TRBV25-1 and J usage is TRBJ2-6, with D possibly matching TRBD1 (5 bases). Germline V gene data show CDR1 as MGHDK and CDR2 as SYGVNS. The V gene lost 6 bases and the J gene lost 1 base, with 10 bases spanning the gap. The CDR3 sequence is 15 residues long. The CDR3 DNA is TGTGCCAGCAGCCCACCAGGGTCTGGGGCCAACGTCCTGACTTTC. Translated, it gives CASSPPGSGANVLTF.

The chain couples TRBV20-1 to TRBJ2-2, with D unresolved. Germline V gene data show CDR1 as DFQATT and CDR2 as SNEGSKA (reference sequence). This CDR3 comprises 12 residues. V was pared by 5 bases and J by 6 bases, with 10 bases between. The CDR3 spells CSAGRTAGELFF. DNA for the CDR3: TGCAGTGCTGGCCGAACGGCCGGGGAGCTGTTTTTT.

This clonotype was counted ten times or more. The rearrangement links TRBV18 to TRBJ2-1; D may be TRBD1 (5 bases). Trimming removed 5 bases from V and 1 base from J, with 6 bases in between. Germline CDR1 and CDR2: KGHSH and LQKENI. The CDR3 is 13 residues long. The CDR3 DNA is TGTGCCAGCTCAAGGGGTTCCTACAATGAGCAGTTCTTC. This translates into CASSRGSYNEQFF.

This clonotype was seen only a few times. This chain uses TRBV6-5 with TRBJ1-1, with 8 bases fitting TRBD1. The J segment lost 0 bases and the V segment lost 6 bases, leaving 6 bases of the junction unmatched. CDR3 size: 15 residues. CDR1 and CDR2 from the germline V gene are MNHEY and SVGAGI. This chain's CDR3 is CASSGQGRVNTEAFF. CDR3 in DNA: TGTGCCAGCAGCGGACAGGGTAGGGTGAACACTGAAGCTTTCTTT.

This clonotype was seen at least ten times. The genes are TRBV7-9 and TRBJ2-3, with TRBD1 matching 11 bases. CDR1 and CDR2 from the germline V gene are SEHNR and FQNEAQ (reference sequence). The CDR3 runs 16 residues. The J segment lost 10 bases and the V segment lost 5 bases, leaving 14 bases of the junction unmatched. The CDR3 DNA reads TGTGCCAGCAGCCTCACCGGACAGGGGGCCGGGATAGCGCAGTATTTT. The encoded protein is CASSLTGQGAGIAQYF.

The chain carries TRBV5-1 and TRBJ2-5; D perhaps matches TRBD1 (5 bases). Trimming pared 0 bases from V and 5 bases from J, leaving 11 bases between. The CDR3 spans 14 residues. CDR1 and CDR2 from the germline V gene are SGHRS and YFSETQ. CDR3: CASSLEGIGETQYF. CDR3 sequence (DNA): TGCGCCAGCAGCTTGGAGGGGATCGGCGAGACCCAGTACTTC.

The J gene is TRBJ2-4, the V gene TRBV7-2; a possible D gene is TRBD1 (5 bases). Trimming removed 2 bases from V and 9 bases from J, with 14 bases in between. The CDR3 is 14 residues long. Germline V gives CDR1 SGHTA, CDR2 FQGNSA. CDR3 nucleotides: TGTGCCAGCAGCTTACTGGGGCAGGGCGGCATTCAGTACTTC. Encoded protein: CASSLLGQGGIQYF.

This clonotype was detected ten times or more. The V gene is TRBV6-2 or TRBV6-3, the J gene TRBJ1-5; a possible D gene is TRBD1 (5 bases). The germline CDR1 and CDR2 sequences are MNHEY and SVGEGT. CDR3 length: 17 amino acids. With 2 bases removed from V and 1 base from J, the gap between germline ends came to 15 bases. In DNA, the CDR3 is TGTGCCAGCAGTTACGGGGCTGGGATCCGGAGCAATCAGCCCCAGCATTTT. Translation gives CASSYGAGIRSNQPQHF.

This clonotype was seen a handful of times. The rearrangement uses TRBV20-1 and TRBJ2-3, with 9 bases fitting TRBD2. There are 15 residues in the CDR3. Germline V gives CDR1 DFQATT, CDR2 SNEGSKA (reference sequence). The V and J ends lost 1 base and 7 bases, in that order; junction bases with no gene match: 9. The CDR3 coding sequence is TGCAGTGCTAGAGGGGGTAGCGGGAGTGTTAATACGCAGTATTTT. It encodes CSARGGSGSVNTQYF.

The chain carries TRBV11-2 and TRBJ2-3; 8 bases fit TRBD1. The CDR3 sequence is 14 residues long. Germline-derived CDR1 and CDR2 are SGHAT and FQNNGV. After removal of 5 bases from V and 9 bases from J, the junction contained 10 bases not matched to a gene. In DNA form, the CDR3 reads TGTGCCAGCAGCCTGGGACAGGCCCCCCGGACGCAGTATTTT. It encodes CASSLGQAPRTQYF.

The chain combines TRBV6-6 with TRBJ1-5, with D possibly being TRBD1 (6 bases). CDR1 is MNHNY and CDR2 is SVGAGI in the germline V gene (reference sequence). There are 14 residues in the CDR3. V was trimmed by 2 bases and J by 4 bases, leaving 9 bases between them. The CDR3 nucleotides read TGTGCCAGCAGTTACCCAGACAGGAATCAGCCCCAGCATTTT. Translated, it gives CASSYPDRNQPQHF.

The chain links TRBV4-3 to TRBJ2-6; D is ambiguous. V was pared by 4 bases and J by 2 bases, with 15 bases between. This CDR3 contains 17 residues. Germline values: CDR1 LGHNA, CDR2 YSLEER. The chain's CDR3 is CASSLGPGNTGANVLTF. CDR3 nucleotides: TGCGCCAGCAGCCTTGGACCTGGGAATACTGGGGCCAACGTCCTGACTTTC.

This clonotype was seen many times. The gene calls are TRBV27 and TRBJ1-2; TRBD1 matches at 8 bases. The ends lost 5 bases at V and 6 bases at J; junction bases unmatched: 5. From germline, CDR1 is MNHEY and CDR2 SMNVEV (reference sequence). CDR3 size: 13 residues. The CDR3 region is CASSNRQGNGYTF. The CDR3 DNA is TGTGCCAGCAGTAATCGACAGGGGAATGGCTACACCTTC.

Only a few counts were recorded for this clonotype. The chain employs TRBV20-1 and TRBJ1-2; 7 bases map to TRBD1. The CDR3 runs 15 residues. J gave up 5 bases and V 4 bases, and 13 bases lay outside the gene matches. Germline CDR1 is DFQATT and CDR2 is SNEGSKA (reference sequence). The CDR3 DNA is TGCAGTGCTACACCTGACAGGGAGGGGCATTATGGCTACACCTTC. Its protein is CSATPDREGHYGYTF.

The rearrangement joins TRBV20-1 to TRBJ1-1, with D uncertain. V was pared by 3 bases and J by 2 bases, with 10 bases between. The CDR3 is 13 residues long. Germline V gene lookup returns CDR1 DFQATT and CDR2 SNEGSKA (reference sequence). The CDR3 here is CSARDRTNTEAFF. The CDR3 DNA reads as TGCAGTGCTAGGGACCGAACTAACACTGAAGCTTTCTTT.

Ten or more counts support this clonotype. The V and J genes are TRBV7-2 and TRBJ1-2; perhaps TRBD1 as D (5 bases). Germline CDR1 reads SGHTA; CDR2 reads FQGNSA. The V end lost 5 bases, the J end lost 5 bases, and 12 bases lay between the germline ends. The CDR3 sequence is 13 residues long. The chain's CDR3 is CASSPDSQYGYTF. In DNA, the CDR3 is TGTGCCAGCAGCCCAGACAGCCAGTATGGCTACACCTTC.

The rearrangement links TRBV5-6 to TRBJ1-3; D gene uncertain. CDR1 is SGHDT, CDR2 YYEEEE, per germline. The CDR3 is 13 amino acids. Between the trimmed V and J ends, which lost 0 bases and 6 bases, there was a span of 7 bases. DNA for the CDR3: TGTGCCAGCAGCTTGGAACACCTAAACACCATATATTTT. Amino acids: CASSLEHLNTIYF. The complete variable domain, with remaining parts taken from reference TRBV5-6 and TRBJ1-3, reads DAGVTQSPTHLIKTRGQQVTLRCSPKSGHDTVSWYQQALGQGPQFIFQYYEEEERQRGNFPDRFSGHQFPNYSSELNVNALLLGDSALYLCASSLEHLNTIYFGEGSWLTVV.

There are many counts of this clonotype. The chain combines TRBV7-2 with TRBJ1-2; 8 nucleotides line up with TRBD1. The CDR3 length is 15 residues. V was pared by 4 bases and J by 3 bases, with 7 bases of the junction left unmatched. Germline V lookup: CDR1 SGHTA, CDR2 FQGNSA. The DNA of the CDR3 is TGTGCCAGCAGCTCTCATCAGGGGGCAGACTATGGCTACACCTTC. Encoded protein: CASSSHQGADYGYTF.

This clonotype was observed a handful of times. The rearrangement links TRBV24-1 to TRBJ2-1; D possibly corresponds to TRBD2 (5 bases). The V end was cut by 2 bases, the J end by 4 bases, with 17 bases between. Per germline, CDR1 KGHDR and CDR2 SFDVKD. The CDR3 is 17 residues long. CDR3 sequence: CATSDSVGVETYNEQFF. CDR3 DNA sequence: TGTGCCACCAGTGATTCCGTCGGGGTAGAAACTTACAATGAGCAGTTCTTC.

This chain links TRBV14 with TRBJ2-5, with D perhaps TRBD2 (7 bases). Germline V lookup: CDR1 SGHDN, CDR2 FVKESK. The CDR3 runs 14 residues. Trimming stripped 1 base from V and 8 bases from J, with 14 bases between. CDR3 residues: CASSQVSGGPTQYF. For the CDR3, the DNA is TGTGCCAGCAGCCAAGTGTCCGGGGGGCCTACCCAGTACTTC.

The chain joins TRBV11-1 to TRBJ2-2; the D gene is possibly TRBD1 (5 bases). Germline V CDR1 and CDR2: SGHAT, FQDESV (reference sequence). The length of the CDR3 is 15 residues. V was pared by 2 bases and J by 6 bases, with 13 bases between. The CDR3 bases are TGTGCCAGCAGCTTACAGGGCGTCATGGCCGGGGAGCTGTTTTTT. The encoded protein is CASSLQGVMAGELFF.